The T cell receptor (beta chain) under discussion was sequenced for a study of blood T cell repertoires in COVID-19. Background on the study: T cells, B-cell-depleted T cells, or PBMCs supplied cDNA or gDNA.

CDR3 length: 14 residues. The V gene's germline CDR1 is MDHEN and CDR2 SYDVKM. J gave up 4 bases and V 4 bases, and 6 bases lay outside the gene matches. Original analysis: Amplification with reference gene primers provided the estimates of nucleated cell counts. Clones were read by immunoSEQ multiplex PCR, and TCRdb kept only the in-frame ones, dropping some. The DNA gave D and trimming, while V, J and clone size come from that table. The sample records about 98,000 clones, about 85% being singletons. Specimen: peripheral blood. The source is a man between 65 and 85 years old with acute or convalescent COVID-19. The J gene is TRBJ2-7, the V gene TRBV28; 8 bases align to TRBD2. The CDR3 nucleotides are TGTGCCAGCAGTTCCCTCAGCGGGGGTTACGAGCAGTACGTC. This encodes CASSSLSGGYEQYV.